The table lists the clone carrying this T cell receptor (beta chain) with a count of one. What it binds is unknown. This entry is derived from a study of cytomegalovirus exposure and HLA in healthy donors. The assay was immunoSEQ multiplex PCR, and TCRdb's table has in-frame clones only and misses some. The table has tens of thousands of clones, about 87% seen once. Study-wide results and caveats: Investigators reported around 150 TCR beta chains as tied to cytomegalovirus.

Germline values: CDR1 SGHNT, CDR2 YYREEE (reference sequence). CDR3 length equals 15 residues. V was pared by 0 bases and J by 8 bases, with 7 bases of the junction left unmatched. The specimen sequenced was PBMCs. The TCR was taken from a woman between 18 and 29 years old in good health and CMV-seropositive. V and J are TRBV5-4 and TRBJ2-1, with TRBD1 matching over 8 bases. CDR3 nucleotides: TGTGCCAGCAGCTTGGTTCACAGGGGGTTCTATGAGCAGTTCTTC. Its protein is CASSLVHRGFYEQFF.